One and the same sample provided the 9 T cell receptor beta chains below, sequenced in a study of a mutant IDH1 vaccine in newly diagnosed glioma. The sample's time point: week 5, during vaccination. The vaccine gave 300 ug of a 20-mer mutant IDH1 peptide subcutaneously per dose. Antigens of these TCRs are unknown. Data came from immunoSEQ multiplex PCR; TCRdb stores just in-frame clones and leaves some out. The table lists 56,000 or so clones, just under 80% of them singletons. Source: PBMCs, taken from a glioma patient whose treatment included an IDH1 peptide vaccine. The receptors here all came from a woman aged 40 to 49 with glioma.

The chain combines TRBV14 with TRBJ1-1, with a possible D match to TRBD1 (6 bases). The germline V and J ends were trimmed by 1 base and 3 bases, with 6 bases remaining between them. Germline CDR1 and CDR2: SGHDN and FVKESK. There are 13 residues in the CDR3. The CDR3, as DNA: TGTGCCAGCAGCCAAGGGGGGCACACTGAAGCTTTCTTT. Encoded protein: CASSQGGHTEAFF.

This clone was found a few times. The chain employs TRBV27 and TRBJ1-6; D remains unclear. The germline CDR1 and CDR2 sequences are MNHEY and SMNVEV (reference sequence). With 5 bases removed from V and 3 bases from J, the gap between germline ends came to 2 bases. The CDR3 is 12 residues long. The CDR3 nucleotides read TGTGCCAGCAGTCTCTATAATTCACCCCTCCACTTT. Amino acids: CASSLYNSPLHF.

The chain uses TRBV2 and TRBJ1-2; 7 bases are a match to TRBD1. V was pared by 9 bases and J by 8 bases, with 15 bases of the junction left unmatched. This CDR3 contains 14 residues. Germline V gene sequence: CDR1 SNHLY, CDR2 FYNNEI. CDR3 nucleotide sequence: TGTGCCAGACGGGAATTGAAGGGGGCAGGGGGCTACACCTTC. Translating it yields CARRELKGAGGYTF.

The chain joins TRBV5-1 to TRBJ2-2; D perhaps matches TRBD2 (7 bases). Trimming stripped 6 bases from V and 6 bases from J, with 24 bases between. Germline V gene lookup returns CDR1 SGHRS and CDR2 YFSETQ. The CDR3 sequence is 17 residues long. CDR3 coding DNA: TGCGCCAGCACTCCTAGAGGTGGGGGGGCCCTCGCCGGGGAGCTGTTTTTT. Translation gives CASTPRGGGALAGELFF. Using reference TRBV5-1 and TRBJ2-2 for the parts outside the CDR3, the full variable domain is KAGVTQTPRYLIKTRGQQVTLSCSPISGHRSVSWYQQTPGQGLQFLFEYFSETQRNKGNFPGRFSGRQFSNSRSEMNVSTLELGDSALYLCASTPRGGGALAGELFFGEGSRLTVL.

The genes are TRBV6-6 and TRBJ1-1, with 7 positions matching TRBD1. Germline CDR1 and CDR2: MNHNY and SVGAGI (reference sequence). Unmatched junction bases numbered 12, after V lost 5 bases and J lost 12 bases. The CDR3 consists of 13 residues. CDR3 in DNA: TGTGCCAGCAGTCCCCGGGTCGGGGACAGCCCTTTCTTT. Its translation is CASSPRVGDSPFF.

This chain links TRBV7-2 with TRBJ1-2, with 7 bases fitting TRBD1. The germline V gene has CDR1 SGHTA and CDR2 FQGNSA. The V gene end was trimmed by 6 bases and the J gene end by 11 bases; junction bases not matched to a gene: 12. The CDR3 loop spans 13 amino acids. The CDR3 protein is CASRRGQAPGYTF. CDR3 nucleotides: TGTGCCAGCAGACGCGGACAGGCCCCTGGGTACACCTTC.

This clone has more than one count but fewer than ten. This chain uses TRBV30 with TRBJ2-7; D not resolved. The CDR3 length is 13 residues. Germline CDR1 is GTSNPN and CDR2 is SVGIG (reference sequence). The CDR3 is CAAYQPGFYEQYF. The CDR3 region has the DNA TGTGCTGCTTACCAGCCGGGCTTCTACGAGCAGTACTTC.

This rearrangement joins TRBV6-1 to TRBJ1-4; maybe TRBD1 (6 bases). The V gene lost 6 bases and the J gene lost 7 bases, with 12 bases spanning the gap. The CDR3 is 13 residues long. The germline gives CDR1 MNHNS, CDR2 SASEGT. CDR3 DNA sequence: TGTGCCAGCAGCCCCAGGGGAGGTGAAAAACTGTTTTTT. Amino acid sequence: CASSPRGGEKLFF.

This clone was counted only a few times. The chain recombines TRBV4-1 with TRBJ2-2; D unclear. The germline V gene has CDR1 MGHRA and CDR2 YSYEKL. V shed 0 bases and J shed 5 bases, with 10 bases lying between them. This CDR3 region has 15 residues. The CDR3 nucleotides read TGCGCCAGCAGCCAAGACCGGACCACTACCGGGGAGCTGTTTTTT. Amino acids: CASSQDRTTTGELFF.